Listed here are 13 T cell receptor beta chains from one sample, sequenced in a study of neurological immune-mediated disorders. Each CDR3 protein gets one entry after TCRdb re-called the 5' RACE reads with MiXCR. The data show tens of thousands of distinct CDR3 sequences, with roughly 3.5% seen just once and 2.5% to 4% held by the top ten. Sequences were obtained from PBMCs. The receptors originated from a woman aged 25 to 39 with multiple sclerosis.

This clonotype has ten or more counts. The V call is TRBV7-2, the J call TRBJ2-5; D possibly corresponds to TRBD2 (5 bases). Germline V gene data show CDR1 as SGHTA and CDR2 as FQGNSA. Trimming left V 2 bases short and J 0 bases short, with 7 bases between. CDR3 size: 14 residues. This chain's CDR3 is CASSLRGYQETQYF. DNA of the CDR3: TGTGCCAGCAGCTTAAGAGGGTACCAAGAGACCCAGTACTTC. Full variable domain (rest looked up from reference TRBV7-2 and TRBJ2-5): GAGVSQSPSNKVTEKGKDVELRCDPISGHTALYWYRQSLGQGLEFLIYFQGNSAPDKSGLPSDRFSAERTGGSVSTLTIQRTQQEDSAVYLCASSLRGYQETQYFGPGTRLLVL.

In its sample, this clonotype was seen many times. This chain connects TRBV10-3 to TRBJ2-2; 8 nucleotides align to TRBD1. CDR3 size: 14 residues. The V segment lost 6 bases and the J segment 4 bases; nucleotides outside the gene matches: 4. The V gene's germline CDR1 is ENHRY and CDR2 SYGVKD. In DNA, the CDR3 is TGTGCCATCAGCGACAGGGGATTCACCGGGGAGCTGTTTTTT. It yields the protein CAISDRGFTGELFF.

This clonotype came up many times. The chain joins TRBV5-1 to TRBJ2-3, with 11 nucleotides matching TRBD1. Per germline, CDR1 SGHRS and CDR2 YFSETQ. J gave up 3 bases and V 7 bases, and 1 base lay outside the gene matches. The CDR3 length is 13 residues. The CDR3 sequence: CASGTGGTDTQYF. CDR3 DNA: TGCGCCAGCGGGACAGGGGGAACAGATACGCAGTATTTT.

At least ten counts were recorded for this clonotype. The V call is TRBV9, the J call TRBJ2-3, with TRBD1 as a possible D gene (8 bases). The CDR3 contains 15 residues. The V end lost 4 bases, the J end lost 6 bases, and 18 bases lay between the germline ends. In germline, CDR1 is SGDLS, CDR2 YYNGEE. The chain's CDR3 is CASSTRLAGGDTQYF. The CDR3 nucleotides are TGTGCCAGCAGCACCCGACTAGCAGGGGGCGATACGCAGTATTTT.

The chain carries TRBV5-1 and TRBJ2-1; TRBD2 matches at 12 bases. CDR1 and CDR2 (germline): SGHRS, YFSETQ. Trimming cost V 7 bases and J 4 bases; bases outside gene matches: 3. This CDR3 is 14 amino acids long. This chain's CDR3 is CASASGGAYNEQFF. CDR3 bases: TGCGCCAGCGCTAGCGGGGGGGCTTACAATGAGCAGTTCTTC.

This clonotype was found many times. The chain has TRBV3-1 and TRBJ2-1; the match to TRBD2 covers 16 bases. CDR1 is LGHDT and CDR2 is YNNKEL in the germline V gene (reference sequence). The CDR3 is made up of 17 amino acids. The J segment lost 9 bases and the V segment lost 1 base, leaving 6 bases of the junction unmatched. CDR3 loop: CASSQGGLAGGTVEQFF. The CDR3 bases are TGTGCCAGCAGCCAAGGGGGACTAGCGGGGGGGACCGTTGAGCAGTTCTTC.

This clonotype was observed many times. The chain has TRBV4-1 and TRBJ1-5; D perhaps matches TRBD1 (5 bases). The germline V gene encodes CDR1 MGHRA and CDR2 YSYEKL. Trimming left V 1 base short and J 8 bases short, with 18 bases between. The CDR3 is 16 amino acids. Here the CDR3 reads CASSQVGGSGGEPQHF. Written as DNA, the CDR3 is TGCGCCAGCAGCCAAGTCGGGGGATCGGGAGGTGAGCCCCAGCATTTT.

This clonotype was seen many times. The CDR3 sequence: CSDKFGLAQYF. In DNA form, the CDR3 reads TGCAGCGACAAGTTTGGGCTGGCCCAGTACTTC. The chain combines TRBV29-1 with TRBJ2-5; D unresolved. The CDR3 has 11 residues. CDR1 and CDR2 from the germline V gene are SQVTM and ANQGSEA. V was pared by 7 bases and J by 9 bases, with 15 bases between.

This clonotype was counted many times. The rearrangement joins TRBV5-1 to TRBJ2-6; D is possibly TRBD1 (6 bases). The V gene's germline CDR1 is SGHRS and CDR2 YFSETQ. Trimming left V 6 bases short and J 0 bases short, with 16 bases between. The CDR3 spans 17 residues. Written as DNA, the CDR3 is TGCGCCAGCACTCCCCTGATAGGGGGCTCTGGGGCCAACGTCCTGACTTTC. This translates into CASTPLIGGSGANVLTF.

The J gene is TRBJ2-1, the V gene TRBV10-3, with a possible D match to TRBD2 (6 bases). CDR1 is ENHRY, CDR2 SYGVKD, per germline. The CDR3 length is 16 residues. The V and J ends lost 6 bases and 2 bases respectively, with 17 bases between them. The DNA of the CDR3 is TGTGCCATCAGCGAGAGAATGGGGGGACCCTACAATGAGCAGTTCTTC. Its translation: CAISERMGGPYNEQFF.

This clonotype has a count of ten or more. The J gene is TRBJ2-1, the V gene TRBV5-6; D may correspond to TRBD1 or TRBD2 (5 bases each). This CDR3 is built from 16 residues. Germline CDR1 SGHDT, CDR2 YYEEEE. V dropped 4 bases and J dropped 5 bases, with 19 bases sitting between them. The CDR3 sequence: CASSRYRDQGNNEQFF. The DNA for the CDR3 is TGTGCCAGCAGCCGATATCGGGACCAGGGTAACAATGAGCAGTTCTTC.

This clonotype came up many times. V gene TRBV20-1 combines with J gene TRBJ2-5, with D perhaps TRBD2 (5 bases). V lost 1 base and J 0 bases, leaving 9 bases between the germline ends. The length of the CDR3 is 14 residues. Germline values: CDR1 DFQATT, CDR2 SNEGSKA (reference sequence). CDR3 sequence: CSARGRRYQETQYF. The CDR3 DNA sequence: TGCAGTGCTAGAGGACGGAGGTACCAAGAGACCCAGTACTTC.

This sequence joins TRBV18 and TRBJ2-1, with D possibly matching TRBD2 (5 bases). Germline V gene data show CDR1 as KGHSH and CDR2 as LQKENI. This CDR3 comprises 14 residues. Trimming took 3 bases from V and 4 from J, leaving 10 bases between them. CDR3 sequence reads: CASSPTIPYNEQFF. CDR3 in DNA: TGTGCCAGCTCACCGACTATCCCGTACAATGAGCAGTTCTTC.